This passage covers 27 T cell receptor beta chains from one sample sequenced in a study of identifying expanded T cells in peripheral blood. The method was immunoSEQ multiplex PCR; TCRdb's version includes in-frame clones alone and lacks a portion of them. The sample lists just over 90,000 clones; more than 70% were seen once. Sequencing was done on a sample of blood. Source of these receptors: a person aged 18 to 75 in good health.

The chain joins TRBV6-1 to TRBJ1-2, with 7 bases aligning to TRBD1. The CDR3 covers 12 residues. The germline CDR1 and CDR2 sequences are MNHNS and SASEGT. Trimming at V came to 6 bases and at J to 4 bases, leaving 2 bases not matched to a gene. The CDR3 loop is CASRGQLYGYTF. The DNA for the CDR3 is TGTGCCAGCAGGGGACAGCTCTATGGCTACACCTTC.

The CDR3 sequence is CASSPRTGDTYEQYF. The CDR3 DNA reads TGTGCCAGCAGCCCCCGGACAGGGGATACCTACGAGCAGTACTTC. V usage is TRBV9 and J usage is TRBJ2-7; 9 bases agree with TRBD1. V shed 4 bases and J 2 bases; nucleotides not matched to a gene: 7. Germline V CDR1 and CDR2: SGDLS, YYNGEE. This CDR3 contains 15 residues.

V and J are TRBV10-2 and TRBJ2-5, with D maybe TRBD2 (6 bases). In germline, CDR1 is WSHSY, CDR2 SAAADI. Trimming pared 8 bases from V and 1 base from J, leaving 8 bases between. The CDR3 has 12 residues. The CDR3 DNA sequence: TGCGCCAGCGGGAGGACCCAAGAGACCCAGTACTTC. Protein product: CASGRTQETQYF.

V usage is TRBV9 and J usage is TRBJ1-6; TRBD1 might be the D (5 bases). This CDR3 is built from 15 residues. The V and J ends lost 0 bases and 8 bases respectively, with 12 bases between them. The germline gives CDR1 SGDLS, CDR2 YYNGEE. The DNA for the CDR3 is TGTGCCAGCAGCGTAGAGCCCGGGGGTGATTCACCCCTCCACTTT. Translated: CASSVEPGGDSPLHF.

This clone appeared once. The chain is built from TRBV29-1 and TRBJ2-5; TRBD2 might be the D (6 bases). Germline V lookup: CDR1 SQVTM, CDR2 ANQGSEA. Trimming left V 4 bases short and J 2 bases short, with 11 bases between. This CDR3 is 13 amino acids long. Here the CDR3 DNA reads TGCAGCGTTGTAGCGGCCATTCAAGAGACCCAGTACTTC. It yields the protein CSVVAAIQETQYF.

This chain connects TRBV14 to TRBJ2-3, with TRBD1 matching over 9 bases. This CDR3 contains 21 residues. V gave up 2 bases and J gave up 2 bases; unmatched junction bases: 20. Germline CDR1 reads SGHDN; CDR2 reads FVKESK. As DNA, the CDR3 is TGTGCCAGCAGCCAATCCCTGGACAGGGGACGCACATCTAAATCCACAGATACGCAGTATTTT. It translates to CASSQSLDRGRTSKSTDTQYF.

V and J are TRBV5-1 and TRBJ1-6; a possible D gene is TRBD1 (6 bases). The CDR3 length is 14 residues. V was pared by 4 bases and J by 8 bases, with 13 bases between. Germline-derived CDR1 and CDR2 are SGHRS and YFSETQ. This chain's CDR3 is CASSPQGRDSPLHF. For the CDR3, the DNA is TGCGCCAGCAGCCCGCAGGGGCGCGATTCACCCCTCCACTTT.

The chain recombines TRBV19 with TRBJ2-3; 9 bases line up with TRBD1. With 7 bases clipped from V and 0 bases from J, the junction kept 8 bases outside the gene matches. Germline-derived CDR1 and CDR2 are LNHDA and SQIVND (reference sequence). The CDR3 totals 16 residues. As DNA, the CDR3 is TGTGCCAGTACAGGGACAGGGCCTCGTAGCACAGATACGCAGTATTTT. Translated: CASTGTGPRSTDTQYF.

The chain employs TRBV5-1 and TRBJ2-2; D perhaps matches TRBD1 (5 bases). V was pared by 0 bases and J by 1 base, with 10 bases between. CDR3 length equals 16 residues. Germline assignment: CDR1 SGHRS and CDR2 YFSETQ. The CDR3 bases are TGCGCCAGCAGCTTGGCCGACAGACTGAACACCGGGGAGCTGTTTTTT. Its translation is CASSLADRLNTGELFF.

This clone has a single count. V gene TRBV7-2 combines with J gene TRBJ2-7, with 7 bases fitting TRBD1. V gave up 8 bases and J gave up 0 bases; unmatched junction bases: 7. The V gene's germline CDR1 is SGHTA and CDR2 FQGNSA. The CDR3 sequence is 14 residues long. CDR3 bases: TGTGCCAGCTCCCCGACAGGGAACTCCTACGAGCAGTACTTC. Its translation: CASSPTGNSYEQYF.

The chain recombines TRBV4-2 with TRBJ2-2; D is unresolved. Germline V CDR1 and CDR2: LGHNA, YNFKEQ. V was clipped by 4 bases and J by 0 bases, with 18 bases between them. The CDR3 is 18 residues long. CDR3 in amino acids: CASSPSRGGVANTGELFF. CDR3 DNA: TGTGCCAGCAGCCCGTCAAGAGGCGGAGTCGCGAACACCGGGGAGCTGTTTTTT.

The gene calls are TRBV30 and TRBJ2-7; D is ambiguous. The V end was cut by 0 bases, the J end by 7 bases, with 16 bases between. The CDR3 extends over 14 amino acids. Germline CDR1 GTSNPN, CDR2 SVGIG (reference sequence). CDR3 region: CAWSVALFVGEQYF. The DNA for the CDR3 is TGTGCCTGGAGTGTAGCACTTTTTGTGGGAGAGCAGTACTTC. Looking up the rest from reference TRBV30 and TRBJ2-7 gives the full variable domain: SQTIHQWPATLVQPVGSPLSLECTVEGTSNPNLYWYRQAAGRGLQLLFYSVGIGQISSEVPQNLSASRPQDRQFILSSKKLLLSDSGFYLCAWSVALFVGEQYFGPGTRLTVT.

The chain is built from TRBV2 and TRBJ2-3; D might be TRBD1 (6 bases). The CDR3 loop spans 16 amino acids. Germline V gene data show CDR1 as SNHLY and CDR2 as FYNNEI. The V and J ends lost 9 bases and 3 bases respectively, with 22 bases between them. CDR3 sequence: CASHYHSGEGTDTQYF. The CDR3 DNA sequence: TGTGCCAGTCATTACCATTCAGGGGAAGGTACAGATACGCAGTATTTT.

The chain carries TRBV4-2 and TRBJ1-5; D is uncertain. Germline CDR1 is LGHNA and CDR2 is YNFKEQ. V lost 5 bases to trimming and J lost 0 bases, with 11 bases between them. The CDR3 consists of 15 residues. CDR3: CASSFDGDSNQPQHF. The CDR3 bases are TGTGCCAGCAGCTTCGACGGTGATAGCAATCAGCCCCAGCATTTT.

This chain links TRBV4-1 with TRBJ2-6; 8 nucleotides line up with TRBD1. CDR3 length: 18 amino acids. CDR1 MGHRA and CDR2 YSYEKL come from the germline V gene. V shed 3 bases and J 1 base; nucleotides not matched to a gene: 8. CDR3 sequence (DNA): TGCGCCAGCAGCCATCAACAGGGGGACGGTTCTGGGGCCAACGTCCTGACTTTC. It specifies CASSHQQGDGSGANVLTF.

The CDR3 spells CASLRNSPDYGYTF. CDR3 nucleotide sequence: TGTGCCAGCCTCAGAAACTCCCCCGACTATGGCTACACCTTC. The chain has TRBV7-9 and TRBJ1-2; D gene unclear. Trimming removed 8 bases from V and 3 bases from J, with 16 bases in between. From germline, CDR1 is SEHNR and CDR2 FQNEAQ (reference sequence). This CDR3 contains 14 residues.

The chain is built from TRBV6-6 and TRBJ2-5; 7 bases are a match to TRBD1. The CDR3 is made up of 16 amino acids. The germline V gene has CDR1 MNHNY and CDR2 SVGAGI (reference sequence). Trimming took 5 bases from V and 2 from J; bases not matched to a gene: 11. CDR3 amino acids: CASSNPTGKGQETQYF. In nucleotides, the CDR3 is TGTGCCAGCAGTAATCCGACAGGGAAGGGGCAAGAGACCCAGTACTTC.

The chain uses TRBV9 and TRBJ2-3; D possibly corresponds to TRBD2 (7 bases). This CDR3 has 16 amino acids. Germline V gene sequence: CDR1 SGDLS, CDR2 YYNGEE. Trimming took off 1 base at V and 2 bases at J, with 14 bases between the two ends. As DNA, the CDR3 is TGTGCCAGCAGCGTACGTGTGGGGGGGCTCACAGATACGCAGTATTTT. Translating it yields CASSVRVGGLTDTQYF.

This chain links TRBV4-1 with TRBJ1-1; 7 bases fit TRBD1. The J segment lost 1 base and the V segment lost 1 base, leaving 3 bases of the junction unmatched. Germline CDR1 and CDR2: MGHRA and YSYEKL. This CDR3 is 15 amino acids long. This CDR3 reads CASSQVGQKNTEAFF. The CDR3 DNA reads as TGCGCCAGCAGCCAAGTGGGACAGAAGAACACTGAAGCTTTCTTT.

V is TRBV11-3 and J is TRBJ2-3; the match to TRBD2 covers 9 bases. CDR1 is SGHNT, CDR2 YENEEA, per germline. The CDR3 loop spans 16 amino acids. Trimming removed 2 bases from V and 2 bases from J; junction bases left unmatched: 5. The CDR3 is CASSLRRGGLTDTQYF. CDR3 bases: TGTGCCAGCAGCTTACGGCGGGGGGGCCTCACAGATACGCAGTATTTT. Full variable domain (rest looked up from reference TRBV11-3 and TRBJ2-3): EAGVVQSPRYKIIEKKQPVAFWCNPISGHNTLYWYLQNLGQGPELLIRYENEEAVDDSQLPKDRFSAERLKGVDSTLKIQPAELGDSAVYLCASSLRRGGLTDTQYFGPGTRLTVL.

This clone was seen once. The chain combines TRBV4-3 with TRBJ2-1; 9 positions agree with TRBD1. The CDR3 has 13 residues. The J segment lost 8 bases and the V segment lost 4 bases, leaving 3 bases of the junction unmatched. Germline-derived CDR1 and CDR2 are LGHNA and YSLEER. The DNA of the CDR3 is TGCGCCAGCAGCCCGGACAGGGGCCATGAGCAGTTCTTC. Protein product: CASSPDRGHEQFF.

The CDR3: CASSVGGDEQYF. The CDR3 nucleotides are TGTGCCAGCAGCGTAGGGGGCGACGAGCAGTACTTC. This chain uses TRBV9 with TRBJ2-7, with a tentative D call TRBD1 (5 bases). The germline V gene encodes CDR1 SGDLS and CDR2 YYNGEE. This CDR3 has 12 residues. V shed 0 bases and J shed 5 bases, with 6 bases lying between them.

The CDR3 loop is CASSKRPEDTEAFF. The CDR3 DNA is TGTGCCAGCAGCAAAAGGCCAGAAGACACTGAAGCTTTCTTT. The chain recombines TRBV21-1 with TRBJ1-1. TRBV21-1 is annotated as a pseudogene. The CDR3 covers 14 residues.

This sequence joins TRBV5-1 and TRBJ2-3; D unclear. The germline V gene has CDR1 SGHRS and CDR2 YFSETQ. The V end was cut by 2 bases, the J end by 3 bases, with 4 bases between. This CDR3 has 12 amino acids. This CDR3 reads CASSFRTDTQYF. CDR3 DNA: TGCGCCAGCAGCTTCAGGACAGATACGCAGTATTTT.

The chain uses TRBV27 and TRBJ1-6, with 11 bases fitting TRBD1. Germline V gene lookup returns CDR1 MNHEY and CDR2 SMNVEV (reference sequence). The CDR3 totals 14 residues. The ends lost 9 bases at V and 10 bases at J; junction bases unmatched: 8. DNA of the CDR3: TGTGCCAGTGGACAGGGGGCCCGTGGGTCACCCCTCCACTTT. It codes for CASGQGARGSPLHF.

The chain links TRBV5-4 to TRBJ2-1; D might be TRBD1 or TRBD2, each matching 7 bases. In germline, CDR1 is SGHNT, CDR2 YYREEE (reference sequence). The CDR3 has 13 amino acids. Between the trimmed V and J ends, which lost 3 bases and 8 bases, there was a span of 12 bases. The CDR3 sequence is CASSSTGRDEQFF. In nucleotides, the CDR3 is TGTGCCAGCAGCTCGACAGGGAGGGATGAGCAGTTCTTC.

The chain recombines TRBV9 with TRBJ2-7; 11 nucleotides align to TRBD1. CDR3 size: 15 residues. Germline values: CDR1 SGDLS, CDR2 YYNGEE. Trimming at V came to 0 bases and at J to 4 bases, leaving 3 bases not matched to a gene. The CDR3 loop reads CASSVGGQGAYEQYF. CDR3 nucleotide sequence: TGTGCCAGCAGCGTAGGAGGACAGGGGGCGTACGAGCAGTACTTC.